This T cell receptor beta chain was observed in a study of cytomegalovirus exposure and HLA in healthy donors. Findings and limits, study-wide: Several V segments, TRBV6-2 and TRBV6-3 among them, could not be told apart and were dropped. In vitro assays verified that three CMV-associated chains recognized CMV antigens specifically.

CDR3 size: 15 residues. Trimming pared 2 bases from V and 2 bases from J, leaving 12 bases between. CDR1 MDHEN and CDR2 SYDVKM come from the germline V gene. About this clone: Its antigen is still unknown.

The PCR made use of 60 Vbeta and 13 Jbeta primers. Here immunoSEQ multiplex PCR was the method, and the copy in TCRdb shows in-frame clones only, minus some. This sample has fewer than 200,000 clones; approximately 80% occur once, and the top ten carry 1.5% to 2%. The chain recombines TRBV28 with TRBJ2-5; perhaps TRBD1 as D (7 bases). The receptor's source is a young woman in good health and CMV-seronegative. The material sequenced was PBMCs. The CDR3 DNA follows: TGTGCCAGCAGTTTAGGCCAGGGGGGACAAGAGACCCAGTACTTC. Translated, it gives CASSLGQGGQETQYF.